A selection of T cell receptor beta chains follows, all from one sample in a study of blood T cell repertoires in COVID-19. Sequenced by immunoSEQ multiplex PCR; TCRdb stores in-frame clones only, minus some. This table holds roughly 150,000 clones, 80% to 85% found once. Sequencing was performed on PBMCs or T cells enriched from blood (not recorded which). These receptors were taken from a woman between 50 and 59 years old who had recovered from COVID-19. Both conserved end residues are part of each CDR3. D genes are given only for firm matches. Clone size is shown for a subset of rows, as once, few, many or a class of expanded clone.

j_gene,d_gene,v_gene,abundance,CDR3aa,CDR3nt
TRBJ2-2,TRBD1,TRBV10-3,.,CAIRRGQGAQNTGELFF,TGTGCCATCAGGCGGGGACAGGGGGCTCAGAACACCGGGGAGCTGTTTTTT
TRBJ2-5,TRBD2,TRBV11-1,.,CASSLGTSGYITQYF,TGTGCCAGCAGCTTGGGGACTAGCGGTTATATTACCCAGTACTTC
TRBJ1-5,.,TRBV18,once,CASSRDWQGNQPQHF,TGTGCCAGCTCACGCGATTGGCAGGGGAATCAGCCCCAGCATTTT
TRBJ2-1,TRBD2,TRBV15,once,CATSWRGGNEQFF,TGTGCCACCAGCTGGCGGGGAGGGAATGAGCAGTTCTTC
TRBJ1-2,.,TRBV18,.,CASSPDTLDGYTF,TGTGCCAGCTCCCCAGACACGTTGGATGGCTACACCTTC
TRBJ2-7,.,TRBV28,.,CASSPPGKGYYEQYF,TGTGCCAGCAGTCCTCCAGGGAAGGGTTATTACGAGCAGTACTTC
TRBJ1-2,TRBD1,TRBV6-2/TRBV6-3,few,CASSYLGTGAYYGYTF,TGTGCCAGCAGTTACCTCGGGACAGGGGCTTACTATGGCTACACCTTC
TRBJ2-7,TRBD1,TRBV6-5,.,CASTFGQGYEQYF,TGTGCCAGCACCTTCGGACAGGGCTACGAGCAGTACTTC
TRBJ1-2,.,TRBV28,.,CASAPRGSNYGYTF,TGTGCCAGCGCACCCAGGGGATCGAACTATGGCTACACCTTC
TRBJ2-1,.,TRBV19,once,CASSRQLSSYNEQFF,TGTGCCAGTAGTAGACAGCTCTCCTCCTACAATGAGCAGTTCTTC
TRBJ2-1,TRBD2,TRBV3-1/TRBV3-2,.,CASRGTISEQFF,TGTGCCAGCAGGGGGACTATAAGCGAGCAGTTCTTC
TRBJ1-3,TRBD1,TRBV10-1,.,CASRAFTGVAPLGSGNTIYF,TGCGCCAGCCGTGCTTTTACAGGGGTCGCGCCTCTCGGTTCTGGAAACACCATATATTTT
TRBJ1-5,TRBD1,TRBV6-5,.,CASSGTGRQPQHF,TGTGCCAGCAGCGGGACAGGGCGCCAGCCCCAGCATTTT
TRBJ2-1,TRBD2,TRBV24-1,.,CATSDPRSGRGNEQFF,TGTGCCACCAGTGATCCCAGGAGCGGGAGAGGTAATGAGCAGTTCTTC
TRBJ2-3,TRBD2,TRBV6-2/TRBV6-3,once,CASTPAGVTTQYF,TGTGCCAGCACCCCTGCGGGAGTTACTACGCAGTATTTT
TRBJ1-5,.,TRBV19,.,CASSSQKNQPQHF,TGTGCCAGTAGTAGTCAGAAGAATCAGCCCCAGCATTTT
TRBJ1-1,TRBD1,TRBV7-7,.,CASSPGQGGAAFF,TGTGCTAGCAGCCCGGGACAGGGGGGAGCAGCTTTCTTT
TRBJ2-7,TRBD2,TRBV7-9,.,CASSLSGGYEQYF,TGTGCCAGCAGCTTAAGCGGGGGCTACGAGCAGTACTTC
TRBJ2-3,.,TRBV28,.,CASRFESGRVAGTQYF,TGTGCCAGCAGATTTGAAAGCGGTAGGGTCGCGGGTACGCAGTATTTT
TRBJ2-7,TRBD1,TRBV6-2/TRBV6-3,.,CASSYDRAYEQYF,TGTGCCAGCAGTTACGACAGGGCCTACGAGCAGTACTTC
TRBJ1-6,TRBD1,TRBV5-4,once,CASSRGSGQYNSPLHF,TGTGCCAGCAGCCGAGGATCGGGACAGTACAATTCACCCCTCCACTTT
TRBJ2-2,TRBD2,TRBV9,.,CASSRSGSTGELFF,TGTGCCAGCAGCCGTAGCGGGAGTACCGGGGAGCTGTTTTTT
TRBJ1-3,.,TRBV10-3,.,CASTKSVGVGNTIYF,TGTGCCAGCACCAAGAGCGTCGGAGTTGGAAACACCATATATTTT
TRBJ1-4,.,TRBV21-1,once,CASSRDRGWFRVNEKLFF,TGTGCCAGCAGCAGAGACAGGGGGTGGTTTCGAGTTAATGAAAAACTGTTTTTT
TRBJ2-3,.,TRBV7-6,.,CASSSTDTQYF,TGTGCCAGCAGCTCAACAGATACGCAGTATTTT
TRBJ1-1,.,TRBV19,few,CASIRGGGYGGTEAFF,TGTGCCAGTATAAGGGGTGGCGGGTACGGGGGCACTGAAGCTTTCTTT
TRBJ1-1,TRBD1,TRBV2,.,CASSVRAGGVGKGAEAFF,TGTGCCAGCAGTGTAAGAGCAGGGGGCGTCGGAAAGGGCGCTGAAGCTTTCTTT
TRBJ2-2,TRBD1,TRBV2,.,CATNRDRQTGELFF,TGTGCCACTAACCGGGACAGACAAACCGGGGAGCTGTTTTTT
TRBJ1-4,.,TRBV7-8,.,CASSFNTGREKLFF,TGTGCCAGCAGCTTCAATACAGGGCGTGAAAAACTGTTTTTT
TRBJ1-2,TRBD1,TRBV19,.,CASSNQDREVPYGYTF,TGTGCCAGTAGTAACCAGGACAGGGAGGTTCCCTATGGCTACACCTTC
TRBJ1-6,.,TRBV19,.,CASSPNNSPLHF,TGTGCCAGTAGTCCAAATAATTCACCCCTCCACTTT
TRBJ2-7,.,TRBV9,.,CASSGSSYEQYF,TGTGCCAGCAGCGGGAGCTCCTACGAGCAGTACTTC
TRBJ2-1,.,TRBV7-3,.,CASSLLAQNNEQFF,TGTGCCAGCAGCTTGCTAGCCCAAAACAATGAGCAGTTCTTC
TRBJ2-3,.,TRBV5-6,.,CASSLPRRNTDTQYF,TGTGCCAGCAGCTTGCCCCGGCGGAACACAGATACGCAGTATTTT
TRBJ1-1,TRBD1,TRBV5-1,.,CASSLVGGNTEAFF,TGCGCCAGCAGCTTGGTAGGGGGCAACACTGAAGCTTTCTTT
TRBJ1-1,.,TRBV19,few,CASSYFGLVNTEAFF,TGTGCCAGTAGTTATTTCGGGTTAGTGAACACTGAAGCTTTCTTT
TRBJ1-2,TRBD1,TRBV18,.,CASSTPRQTGANYGYTF,TGTGCCAGCTCAACCCCTCGCCAAACAGGGGCTAACTATGGCTACACCTTC
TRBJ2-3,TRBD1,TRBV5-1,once,CASATRTGETDTQYF,TGCGCCAGCGCCACTAGAACAGGGGAGACAGATACGCAGTATTTT
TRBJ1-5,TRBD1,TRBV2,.,CASSNGDRGNQPQHF,TGTGCCAGCAGTAACGGAGACAGGGGCAATCAGCCCCAGCATTTT
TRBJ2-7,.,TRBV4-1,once,CASSQVLGSSPYEQYF,TGCGCCAGCAGCCAAGTTCTGGGCTCTTCCCCCTACGAGCAGTACTTC
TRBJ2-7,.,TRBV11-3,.,CASSPYPAGEQYF,TGTGCCAGCAGCCCCTACCCTGCGGGAGAGCAGTACTTC
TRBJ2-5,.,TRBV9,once,CASSVGIGQRGQETQYF,TGTGCCAGCAGCGTAGGAATCGGACAGCGAGGTCAAGAGACCCAGTACTTC
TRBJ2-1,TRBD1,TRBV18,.,CASSPWGQVQSYNEQFF,TGTGCCAGCTCACCTTGGGGACAGGTTCAATCCTACAATGAGCAGTTCTTC
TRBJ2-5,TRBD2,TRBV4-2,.,CASSQGSLAGRGRETQYF,TGTGCCAGCAGCCAAGGTAGCCTAGCGGGAAGGGGAAGAGAGACCCAGTACTTC
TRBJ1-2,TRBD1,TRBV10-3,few,CAFRQGNGYTF,TGTGCCTTCCGACAGGGGAATGGCTACACCTTC
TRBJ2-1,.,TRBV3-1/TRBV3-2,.,CASSFRTAANEQFF,TGTGCCAGCAGCTTCCGGACAGCAGCCAATGAGCAGTTCTTC
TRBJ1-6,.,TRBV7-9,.,CASSRWNSPLHF,TGTGCCAGCAGCCGGTGGAATTCACCCCTCCACTTT
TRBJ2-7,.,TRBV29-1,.,CSVLRLGDSYEQYF,TGCAGCGTCCTGAGATTAGGGGACTCCTACGAGCAGTACTTC
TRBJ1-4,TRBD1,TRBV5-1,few,CASSSTGTGSEKLFF,TGCGCCAGCAGCTCGACCGGGACAGGTAGTGAAAAACTGTTTTTT